This T cell receptor (beta chain) was retrieved from a study of human CD8 memory T cell subsets. From healthy donors, buffy coats were the source of the PBMC. Total CD8+ T cells came from negative magnetic enrichment. This clonotype ranks as medium-sized (0.01 to 0.1%) in terms of frequency. What it binds is unknown. Study-level points and caveats: T cell repertoires from the stem-like memory and precursor exhausted subsets showed minimal mutual overlap.

CDR1 and CDR2 from the germline V gene are MNHEY and SVGAGI. The CDR3 extends over 14 amino acids. Scientists made TCR beta libraries using UMI-labeled 5' RACE. TCRdb reanalyzed the 5' RACE reads and collapses them to one entry per CDR3 protein, without DNA. This sample's table reports 5,500 to 8,500 distinct CDR3 sequences. This clonotype was obtained from a human donor in good health. The V and J genes are TRBV6-5 and TRBJ2-1. Sample: CD8+ T cells from PBMCs. CDR3 amino acids: CASSYFATVEEQFF.